What follows are 13 T cell receptor beta chains derived from one specimen sequenced in a study of blood T cell repertoires in COVID-19. Only in-frame clones appear in the TCRdb table, and some are missing; sequencing was by immunoSEQ multiplex PCR. The sample lists roughly 76,000 clones, around 82% occurring once. Sequenced material: peripheral blood. The receptor source for this set is a human donor in a cohort sampled during active COVID-19.

The chain combines TRBV10-3 with TRBJ2-7; 9 bases align to TRBD1. The CDR3 extends over 15 amino acids. Germline trimming cut 6 bases from V and 2 bases from J; bases unmatched to any gene: 8. Germline CDR1 ENHRY, CDR2 SYGVKD. The CDR3 region has the DNA TGTGCCATCAGGGAACCGGGACAGGGCCCCTACGAGCAGTACTTC. It encodes CAIREPGQGPYEQYF.

The chain combines TRBV11-2 with TRBJ2-7; unclear D gene. The V gene lost 1 base and the J gene lost 0 bases, with 10 bases spanning the gap. CDR3 length equals 15 residues. CDR1 is SGHAT, CDR2 FQNNGV, per germline. The CDR3 loop is CASSLADRSSYEQYF. Written as DNA, the CDR3 is TGTGCCAGCAGCTTAGCGGATCGGAGCTCCTACGAGCAGTACTTC.

This clone was counted between two and nine times. The gene calls are TRBV6-1 and TRBJ1-4; 7 bases fit TRBD1. There are 17 residues in the CDR3. Germline trimming cut 2 bases from V and 2 bases from J; bases unmatched to any gene: 8. Germline CDR1 and CDR2: MNHNS and SASEGT. The CDR3 here is CASSERNRGLTNEKLFF. Here the CDR3 DNA reads TGTGCCAGCAGTGAAAGGAACAGGGGATTGACTAATGAAAAACTGTTTTTT.

The chain combines TRBV7-9 with TRBJ2-3, with 7 bases lining up with TRBD1. The CDR3 consists of 11 residues. The V segment lost 1 base and the J segment 14 bases; nucleotides outside the gene matches: 3. The germline V gene encodes CDR1 SEHNR and CDR2 FQNEAQ (reference sequence). CDR3 in amino acids: CASSLGGDRYF. The CDR3 DNA is TGTGCCAGCAGCTTAGGAGGGGACAGGTATTTT.

The rearrangement links TRBV6-6 to TRBJ1-5; TRBD1 aligns across 9 bases. Germline V lookup: CDR1 MNHNY, CDR2 SVGAGI (reference sequence). Unmatched junction bases numbered 7, after V lost 6 bases and J lost 1 base. The CDR3 sequence is 16 residues long. In DNA form, the CDR3 reads TGTGCCAGCAGCCAAGGGACAGGGACCAGCAATCAGCCCCAGCATTTT. Protein product: CASSQGTGTSNQPQHF.

Written as DNA, the CDR3 is TGTGCCAGCAGTCAACAGCCAAACACTGAAGCTTTCTTT. Amino acid sequence: CASSQQPNTEAFF. The V and J genes are TRBV6-5 and TRBJ1-1; no firm D call. Looked up from germline, CDR1 is MNHEY and CDR2 is SVGAGI. CDR3 length: 13 residues. V lost 5 bases to trimming and J lost 2 bases, with 9 bases between them.

CDR3 amino acids: CASSVTGGRNTIYF. DNA for the CDR3: TGCGCCAGCAGCGTGACAGGGGGCAGAAACACCATATATTTT. The chain joins TRBV5-1 to TRBJ1-3; 10 positions match TRBD1. Trimming took 4 bases from V and 5 from J; bases not matched to a gene: 3. CDR1 and CDR2 from the germline V gene are SGHRS and YFSETQ. The CDR3 loop spans 14 amino acids.

The V gene is TRBV11-3, the J gene TRBJ2-6; a possible D gene is TRBD2 (5 bases). Per the germline V gene, CDR1 is SGHNT and CDR2 is YENEEA. Trimming removed 5 bases from V and 1 base from J, with 9 bases in between. The CDR3 spans 15 residues. The CDR3: CASSQTGSGANVLTF. In nucleotides, the CDR3 is TGTGCCAGCAGCCAGACGGGGTCTGGGGCCAACGTCCTGACTTTC.

The rearrangement uses TRBV7-2 and TRBJ2-7, with D hard to call. The ends were cut back, 4 bases at V and 3 bases at J, with 7 bases in the middle. Germline-derived CDR1 and CDR2 are SGHTA and FQGNSA. The CDR3 has 12 amino acids. DNA for the CDR3: TGTGCCAGCAGCTCCGACAACTACGAGCAGTACTTC. It is translated as CASSSDNYEQYF.

This clone has just a few counts. The chain combines TRBV11-2 with TRBJ2-7; TRBD2 aligns across 13 bases. The CDR3 consists of 15 residues. The V segment lost 4 bases and the J segment 3 bases; nucleotides outside the gene matches: 3. Looked up from germline, CDR1 is SGHAT and CDR2 is FQNNGV. The CDR3 loop is CASSWTSGSYYEQYF. For the CDR3, the DNA is TGTGCCAGCAGCTGGACTAGCGGGAGTTACTACGAGCAGTACTTC.

The gene calls are TRBV2 and TRBJ2-7, with a possible D match to TRBD1 (5 bases). There are 14 residues in the CDR3. Per the germline V gene, CDR1 is SNHLY and CDR2 is FYNNEI. V was trimmed by 6 bases and J by 4 bases, leaving 16 bases between them. DNA for the CDR3: TGTGCCAGCAGCAAGGACACTGGAATATACGAGCAGTACTTC. This gives the protein CASSKDTGIYEQYF.

This chain uses TRBV11-2 with TRBJ2-5; 10 bases fit TRBD2. V trimming: 3 bases; J trimming: 5 bases; junction bases outside the gene matches: 6. This CDR3 comprises 15 residues. Germline assignment: CDR1 SGHAT and CDR2 FQNNGV. The chain's CDR3 is CASSLTAGGQETQYF. CDR3 in DNA: TGTGCCAGCAGCTTGACAGCGGGAGGGCAGGAGACCCAGTACTTC.

J is TRBJ1-3 and V is TRBV5-4, with TRBD1 matching over 11 bases. The CDR3 covers 18 residues. Germline CDR1 reads SGHNT; CDR2 reads YYREEE (reference sequence). V gave up 4 bases and J gave up 0 bases; unmatched junction bases: 9. The CDR3 spells CASSAGTGGWSSGNTIYF. For the CDR3, the DNA is TGTGCCAGCAGCGCAGGGACAGGGGGTTGGAGCTCTGGAAACACCATATATTTT.